One and the same sample provided the 25 T cell receptor beta chains below, sequenced in a study of cytomegalovirus exposure and HLA in healthy donors. The PCR had 60 Vbeta and 13 Jbeta primers. Data came from immunoSEQ multiplex PCR; TCRdb stores just in-frame clones and leaves some out. The sample carries roughly 60,000 clones, roughly 84% recorded once. The sample taken for sequencing was PBMCs. The receptors were sampled from a man aged 25 to 45 in good health and CMV-seronegative.

The chain carries TRBV19 and TRBJ2-1, with 11 bases that match TRBD1. Germline CDR1 and CDR2: LNHDA and SQIVND (reference sequence). The length of the CDR3 is 17 residues. The V segment lost 1 base and the J segment 6 bases; nucleotides outside the gene matches: 8. This CDR3 reads CASSIVRGTGGFNEQFF. The CDR3 DNA sequence: TGTGCCAGTAGTATAGTTCGCGGGACAGGGGGTTTCAATGAGCAGTTCTTC.

The chain uses TRBV9 and TRBJ2-2, with 7 bases lining up with TRBD1. The V and J ends lost 3 bases and 0 bases, in that order; junction bases with no gene match: 14. CDR3 length equals 19 residues. Germline V lookup: CDR1 SGDLS, CDR2 YYNGEE. For the CDR3, the DNA is TGTGCCAGCAGCGCCACCGCCCGAGTCCAGGGGGCGAACACCGGGGAGCTGTTTTTT. Encoded protein: CASSATARVQGANTGELFF.

The J gene is TRBJ2-7, the V gene TRBV6-6; TRBD1 might be the D (7 bases). Between the trimmed V and J ends, which lost 6 bases and 3 bases, there was a span of 15 bases. This CDR3 region has 14 residues. Germline-derived CDR1 and CDR2 are MNHNY and SVGAGI (reference sequence). CDR3 amino acids: CASSSGGRYYEQYF. As DNA, the CDR3 is TGTGCCAGCAGCTCAGGGGGGAGGTACTACGAGCAGTACTTC.

V gene TRBV5-1 combines with J gene TRBJ1-1; a weak D match, TRBD1 (5 bases). The CDR3 covers 12 residues. CDR1 is SGHRS, CDR2 YFSETQ, per germline. The CDR3 region has the DNA TGCGCTAGCCGGGGGATAGACACTGAAGCTTTCTTT. Translated: CASRGIDTEAFF.

A single count supports this clone. The CDR3 DNA reads as TGTGCCAGCAGCCTAGGAGGCGATAGCGTCTATAATGAGCAGTTCTTC. Translated: CASSLGGDSVYNEQFF. The chain is built from TRBV4-2 and TRBJ2-1, with D perhaps matching TRBD2 (5 bases). This CDR3 contains 16 residues. The germline CDR1 and CDR2 sequences are LGHNA and YNFKEQ. V was pared by 4 bases and J by 7 bases, with 20 bases between.

The chain joins TRBV6-4 to TRBJ2-1; 12 positions match TRBD1. The CDR3 contains 16 residues. Losses at the gene ends were 8 bases for V and 6 bases for J; bases not matched to a gene: 11. CDR1 and CDR2 (germline): MRHNA, SNTAGT. CDR3 sequence (DNA): TGTGCCAGCCCCCTTCCGGGACAGGGGGCGAGCAATGAGCAGTTCTTC. The encoded protein is CASPLPGQGASNEQFF.

The chain links TRBV4-2 to TRBJ2-1; D may be TRBD2 (7 bases). V gave up 3 bases and J gave up 7 bases, with 19 bases separating them. The CDR3 totals 16 residues. Germline V gene data show CDR1 as LGHNA and CDR2 as YNFKEQ. CDR3 DNA sequence: TGTGCCAGCAGCCATTATGGGGGCGGGAGTAAGAATGAGCAGTTCTTC. This encodes CASSHYGGGSKNEQFF.

V gene TRBV11-2 combines with J gene TRBJ2-4; TRBD1 agrees at 7 bases. Germline V gene data show CDR1 as SGHAT and CDR2 as FQNNGV. The V and J ends lost 3 bases and 8 bases, in that order; junction bases with no gene match: 4. The CDR3 covers 13 residues. The DNA of the CDR3 is TGTGCCAGCAGCTTCGACAGGGTGGACATTCAGTACTTC. Translating gives CASSFDRVDIQYF. The full variable domain, its missing parts supplied by reference TRBV11-2 and TRBJ2-4, is EAGVAQSPRYKIIEKRQSVAFWCNPISGHATLYWYQQILGQGPKLLIQFQNNGVVDDSQLPKDRFSAERLKGVDSTLKIQPAKLEDSAVYLCASSFDRVDIQYFGAGTRLSVL.

The CDR3 nucleotides read TGTGCCAGCAGCTTAGACCGGACTAGCAACGATGAGCAGTTCTTC. This sequence encodes CASSLDRTSNDEQFF. V gene TRBV7-6 combines with J gene TRBJ2-1; 8 bases map to TRBD2. Per the germline V gene, CDR1 is SGHVS and CDR2 is FNYEAQ. Unmatched junction bases numbered 7, after V lost 1 base and J lost 8 bases. CDR3 size: 15 residues.

CDR3 nucleotide sequence: TGCGCCAGCAGCGCCCTGGGACTAGCGTCCAATGAGCAGTTCTTC. Amino acid sequence: CASSALGLASNEQFF. The chain joins TRBV4-1 to TRBJ2-1, with 10 bases matching TRBD2. CDR1 and CDR2 (germline): MGHRA, YSYEKL. The CDR3 has 15 residues. The junction had 7 bases not matched to a gene; V was cut back by 5 bases and J by 6 bases.

The CDR3 DNA sequence: TGTGCCAGCAGTTTAGCGGGCAGGGGCTACGAGCAGTACTTC. Translating gives CASSLAGRGYEQYF. The chain links TRBV27 to TRBJ2-7; D possibly corresponds to TRBD1 (6 bases). Looked up from germline, CDR1 is MNHEY and CDR2 is SMNVEV (reference sequence). The V end lost 2 bases, the J end lost 3 bases, and 11 bases lay between the germline ends. The length of the CDR3 is 14 residues.

The chain employs TRBV6-1 and TRBJ1-1, with TRBD1 as a possible D gene (5 bases). V gave up 6 bases and J gave up 2 bases, with 10 bases separating them. This CDR3 is 13 amino acids long. The germline V gene encodes CDR1 MNHNS and CDR2 SASEGT. The CDR3 nucleotides are TGTGCCAGCAGCGCGACAGACAACACTGAAGCTTTCTTT. Translation: CASSATDNTEAFF.

This chain joins TRBV11-3 and TRBJ2-1; D perhaps matches TRBD1 (6 bases). Germline assignment: CDR1 SGHNT and CDR2 YENEEA. Trimming stripped 5 bases from V and 9 bases from J, with 11 bases between. The CDR3 is 12 residues long. CDR3 amino acids: CASSLTGTEQFF. DNA of the CDR3: TGTGCCAGCAGCCTAACAGGGACTGAGCAGTTCTTC.

The V gene is TRBV5-4, the J gene TRBJ1-2; D is ambiguous. In germline, CDR1 is SGHNT, CDR2 YYREEE (reference sequence). This CDR3 has 15 amino acids. Trimming took off 0 bases at V and 8 bases at J, with 17 bases between the two ends. The CDR3 reads CASSLGPLLDVGYTF. The CDR3 DNA is TGTGCCAGCAGCTTGGGACCGCTGCTAGATGTGGGCTACACCTTC.

CDR3 in DNA: TGTGCCAGCAGCGCAGAGACTAGCGGCCTAAGAGTCACCGGGGAGCTGTTTTTT. Residues: CASSAETSGLRVTGELFF. This sequence joins TRBV9 and TRBJ2-2, with 9 bases matching TRBD2. Germline-derived CDR1 and CDR2 are SGDLS and YYNGEE. Unmatched junction bases numbered 13, after V lost 3 bases and J lost 4 bases. CDR3 size: 18 residues.

The rearrangement joins TRBV7-2 to TRBJ2-5, with D possibly matching TRBD2 (6 bases). CDR3 length equals 14 residues. Germline V gives CDR1 SGHTA, CDR2 FQGNSA. Trimming cost V 4 bases and J 7 bases, with 16 bases left between them. CDR3 region: CASSSSSAAATQYF. CDR3 bases: TGTGCCAGCAGCTCGTCTAGCGCGGCAGCGACCCAGTACTTC. Full variable domain (rest looked up from reference TRBV7-2 and TRBJ2-5): GAGVSQSPSNKVTEKGKDVELRCDPISGHTALYWYRQSLGQGLEFLIYFQGNSAPDKSGLPSDRFSAERTGGSVSTLTIQRTQQEDSAVYLCASSSSSAAATQYFGPGTRLLVL.

The rearrangement joins TRBV5-6 to TRBJ2-5, with 8 positions matching TRBD1. Germline V CDR1 and CDR2: SGHDT, YYEEEE. V dropped 4 bases and J dropped 5; count of bases not matched to a gene: 4. The CDR3 is made up of 13 amino acids. CDR3 nucleotides: TGTGCCAGCAGCCTTACAGGGGGGGAGACCCAGTACTTC. This encodes CASSLTGGETQYF.

The genes are TRBV5-6 and TRBJ1-1; D is ambiguous. Germline loops: CDR1 SGHDT, CDR2 YYEEEE. The CDR3 covers 14 residues. The germline V and J ends were trimmed by 3 bases and 0 bases, with 9 bases remaining between them. This chain's CDR3 is CASSSWPLNTEAFF. The CDR3 coding sequence is TGTGCCAGCAGCTCTTGGCCGTTGAACACTGAAGCTTTCTTT.

The chain joins TRBV9 to TRBJ2-3, with D tentatively TRBD2 (6 bases). Germline V gives CDR1 SGDLS, CDR2 YYNGEE. This CDR3 is built from 14 residues. Trimming shortened V by 6 bases and J by 3 bases, and 14 bases separated the two germline ends. CDR3: CASTHGGETDTQYF. The CDR3 DNA reads TGTGCCAGCACCCACGGAGGGGAAACAGATACGCAGTATTTT. Filled out from reference TRBV9 and TRBJ2-3, the complete variable domain reads DSGVTQTPKHLITATGQRVTLRCSPRSGDLSVYWYQQSLDQGLQFLIQYYNGEERAKGNILERFSAQQFPDLHSELNLSSLELGDSALYFCASTHGGETDTQYFGPGTRLTVL.

V and J are TRBV7-2 and TRBJ1-1; D not certain. This CDR3 has 13 residues. V shed 0 bases and J shed 6 bases, with 8 bases lying between them. Germline CDR1 and CDR2: SGHTA and FQGNSA. The CDR3 DNA sequence: TGTGCCAGCAGCTTAGCCGGGAGCCCTGAAGCTTTCTTT. Its protein is CASSLAGSPEAFF.

The chain couples TRBV7-2 to TRBJ1-1, with D possibly matching TRBD1 (6 bases). With 0 bases removed from V and 1 base from J, the gap between germline ends came to 6 bases. CDR3 size: 14 residues. The V gene's germline CDR1 is SGHTA and CDR2 FQGNSA. This CDR3 reads CASSLATGNTEAFF. CDR3 bases: TGTGCCAGCAGCTTAGCGACAGGGAACACTGAAGCTTTCTTT.

This chain joins TRBV5-8 and TRBJ2-5, with D maybe TRBD2 (5 bases). The length of the CDR3 is 13 residues. The V end was cut by 6 bases, the J end by 4 bases, with 13 bases between. CDR1 and CDR2 (germline): SGHTS, YDEGEE. The CDR3: CASTPTSGETQYF. Written as DNA, the CDR3 is TGTGCCAGCACCCCAACCAGCGGAGAGACCCAGTACTTC.

The rearrangement links TRBV11-2 to TRBJ2-2; unclear D gene. The CDR3 contains 17 residues. The V and J ends lost 1 base and 6 bases respectively, with 18 bases between them. CDR1 SGHAT and CDR2 FQNNGV come from the germline V gene. The CDR3 nucleotides are TGTGCCAGCAGCTTAGGACCGCGAGGCTCCGAGGCCGGGGAGCTGTTTTTT. Protein product: CASSLGPRGSEAGELFF.

CDR3 amino acids: CASSLSGLGQPQHF. In DNA, the CDR3 is TGTGCCAGCAGTTTATCAGGGCTGGGGCAGCCCCAGCATTTT. V usage is TRBV6-5 and J usage is TRBJ1-5; possible D gene TRBD1, 5 bases. Trimming stripped 4 bases from V and 7 bases from J, with 14 bases between. Germline CDR1 MNHEY, CDR2 SVGAGI. This CDR3 spans 14 amino acids.

This clone has only a few counts. The CDR3 DNA sequence: TGCGCCAGCAGCCAGAGCCTAGCGGGCGGGTACGAGCAGTACTTC. Amino acid sequence: CASSQSLAGGYEQYF. This chain links TRBV4-1 with TRBJ2-7, with 8 bases fitting TRBD2. Germline lookup yields CDR1 MGHRA and CDR2 YSYEKL. Trimming at V came to 3 bases and at J to 4 bases, leaving 8 bases not matched to a gene. The CDR3 consists of 15 residues.